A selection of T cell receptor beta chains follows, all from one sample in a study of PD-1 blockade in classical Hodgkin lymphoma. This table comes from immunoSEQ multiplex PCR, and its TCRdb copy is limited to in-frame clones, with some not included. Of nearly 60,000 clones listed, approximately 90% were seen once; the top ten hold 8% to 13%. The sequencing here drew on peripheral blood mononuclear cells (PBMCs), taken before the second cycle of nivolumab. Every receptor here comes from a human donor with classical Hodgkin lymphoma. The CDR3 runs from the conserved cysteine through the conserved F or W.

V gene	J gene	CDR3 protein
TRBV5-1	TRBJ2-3	CASIPLAGATDTQYF
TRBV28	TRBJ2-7	CASSLVTSGGREQYF
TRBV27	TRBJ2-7	CASSLGTGGIEQYF
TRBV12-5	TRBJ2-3	CASGLVLAGGTDTQYF
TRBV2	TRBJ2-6	CASSLDRGRKTF
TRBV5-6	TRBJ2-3	CASSVYKADTQYF
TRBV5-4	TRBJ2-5	CASSLGASGRFQYGKQYF
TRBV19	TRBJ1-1	CASSPLDSGTEAFF
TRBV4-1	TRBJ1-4	CASSMDREGPNEKLFF
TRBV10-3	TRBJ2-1	CAITSQDGSSYNEQFF
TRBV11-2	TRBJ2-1	CASSLLGFNNEQFF
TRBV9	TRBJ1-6	CASSVEGARNSPLHF
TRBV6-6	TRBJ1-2	CASRPGPNYGYTF
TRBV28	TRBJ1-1	CASREGRPLFMNTEAFF
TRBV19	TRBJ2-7	CASSSVSGGSPYEQYF
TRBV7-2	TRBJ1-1	CASSLGPQGNTEAFF
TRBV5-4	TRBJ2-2	CASSHRTGELFF
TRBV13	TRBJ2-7	CASSLEGGGPPEQYF
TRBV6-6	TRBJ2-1	CASSHQDRDYNEQFF
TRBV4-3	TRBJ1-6	CASSQDFGGLGSPLHF
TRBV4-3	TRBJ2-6	CASSQDPQSGANVLTF
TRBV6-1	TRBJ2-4	CASSVPSEAKNIQYF
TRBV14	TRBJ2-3	CASSQAGGRWDTQYF
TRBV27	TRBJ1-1	CASSPITTGRGLNTEAFF
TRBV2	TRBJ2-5	CASSQSGRDQETQYF
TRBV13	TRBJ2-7	CASSPRADQYEQYF
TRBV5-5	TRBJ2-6	CASSPPVRGESGANVLTF
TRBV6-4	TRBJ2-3	CASRQSSALTDTQYF
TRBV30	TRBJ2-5	CAWSVLTGPPETQYF
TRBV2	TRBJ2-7	CASSGDRGNEQYF
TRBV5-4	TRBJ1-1	CASSAGQGMNTEAFF